The clone carrying this T cell receptor beta chain turned up a few times. TCRdb reanalysed the 5' RACE reads using MiXCR and keeps one entry per CDR3 protein. Of some 240,000 distinct CDR3 sequences in the sample, about 3% were seen once. The data originate from a study of T cells after yellow fever vaccination. CDR3 length: 14 residues. Trimming took 4 bases from V and 7 from J, leaving 14 bases between them. Germline V gene sequence: CDR1 SGHTA, CDR2 FQGNSA. The sequence was collected from a man in his late teens or twenties who received the YFV17D yellow fever vaccine. Material: CD4+ T cells sorted from PBMCs, obtained 10 days after the yellow fever booster vaccination. The chain uses TRBV7-2 and TRBJ1-5; D perhaps matches TRBD1 (5 bases). CDR3: CASSSSIEGQPQHF. The CDR3 DNA sequence: TGTGCCAGCAGCTCTTCGATAGAGGGGCAGCCCCAGCATTTT.